Each of the 8 T cell receptor beta chains below was sequenced from the same sample in a study of CD8 T cells in ankylosing spondylitis. Study-wide findings and caveats: A motif of under ten highly homologous TCR beta variants was seen as apparently characteristic of ankylosing spondylitis blood.

TCRdb used MiXCR to reprocess the 5' RACE reads, holding one entry per CDR3 protein. Counted here are some 840,000 distinct CDR3 sequences, roughly 12% occurring once; the ten biggest clones make up approximately 0.46%. What these receptors recognize is not known. Sequencing was performed on blood, either unsorted or a sorted T cell fraction (not recorded which). These receptors originate from a male donor with ankylosing spondylitis.

This clonotype has only a few counts. V and J are TRBV20-1 and TRBJ2-1, with TRBD2 identical over 11 bases. The V gene's germline CDR1 is DFQATT and CDR2 SNEGSKA (reference sequence). J was trimmed by 9 bases and V by 1 base; bases with no gene match: 14. The CDR3 sequence is 17 residues long. CDR3 in amino acids: CSARAGHYSGRASEQFF. The CDR3 DNA sequence: TGCAGTGCTAGAGCTGGACACTATAGCGGGAGGGCCTCTGAGCAGTTCTTC.

This sequence joins TRBV7-9 and TRBJ1-6; a weak D match, TRBD1 (6 bases). Germline V gene sequence: CDR1 SEHNR, CDR2 FQNEAQ (reference sequence). This CDR3 is built from 16 residues. With 2 bases removed from V and 9 bases from J, the gap between germline ends came to 17 bases. Here the CDR3 reads CASSLIRGSWGSPLHF. CDR3 nucleotides: TGTGCCAGCAGCTTAATCAGGGGCTCCTGGGGTTCACCCCTCCACTTT. Drawing the rest from reference TRBV7-9 and TRBJ1-6, the complete variable domain is DTGVSQNPRHKITKRGQNVTFRCDPISEHNRLYWYRQTLGQGPEFLTYFQNEAQLEKSRLLSDRFSAERPKGSFSTLEIQRTEQGDSAMYLCASSLIRGSWGSPLHFGNGTRLTVT.

This clonotype was seen only a few times. The V call is TRBV15, the J call TRBJ2-5, with 8 nucleotides matching TRBD1. Trimming at V came to 3 bases and at J to 2 bases, leaving 5 bases not matched to a gene. Per germline, CDR1 LNHNV and CDR2 YYDKDF (reference sequence). The CDR3 length is 15 residues. This chain's CDR3 is CATSSEDRDQETQYF. The CDR3 nucleotides are TGTGCCACCAGCAGCGAGGACAGGGATCAAGAGACCCAGTACTTC.

V and J are TRBV27 and TRBJ2-7; D might be TRBD2 (5 bases). V shed 4 bases and J shed 0 bases, with 10 bases lying between them. This CDR3 is 14 amino acids long. Germline lookup yields CDR1 MNHEY and CDR2 SMNVEV (reference sequence). The CDR3 protein is CASSSRGYSYEQYF. The CDR3 DNA reads TGTGCCAGCAGTTCCCGGGGTTACTCCTACGAGCAGTACTTC.

V and J are TRBV4-3 and TRBJ1-2; 8 nucleotides line up with TRBD1. After removal of 4 bases from V and 2 bases from J, the junction contained 6 bases not matched to a gene. CDR3 length equals 15 residues. Germline V gene data show CDR1 as LGHNA and CDR2 as YSLEER. CDR3 amino acids: CASSRRQGKNYGYTF. The DNA of the CDR3 is TGCGCCAGCAGCCGACGACAGGGGAAAAACTATGGCTACACCTTC.

V usage is TRBV27 and J usage is TRBJ2-3; TRBD2 matches 7 bases. The germline V gene has CDR1 MNHEY and CDR2 SMNVEV (reference sequence). Germline trimming cut 6 bases from V and 0 bases from J; bases unmatched to any gene: 18. The CDR3 is made up of 19 amino acids. The DNA for the CDR3 is TGTGCCAGCAGCGATTCCCTTTGGGACTACCTTAGAAGCACAGATACGCAGTATTTT. It yields the protein CASSDSLWDYLRSTDTQYF.

This clonotype was detected many times. The V and J genes are TRBV12-3 or TRBV12-4 and TRBJ1-3; 8 bases agree with TRBD1. V lost 6 bases and J lost 3; bases outside the gene matches: 4. The CDR3 is 14 amino acids. Here the CDR3 DNA reads TGTGCCAGCAGAAACAGGGGGTATGGAAACACCATATATTTT. It encodes CASRNRGYGNTIYF.

This clonotype was detected many times. V and J are TRBV29-1 and TRBJ1-2; 8 bases are shared with TRBD1. The CDR3 contains 11 residues. Per the germline V gene, CDR1 is SQVTM and CDR2 is ANQGSEA. V shed 5 bases, J shed 7 bases, and the junction held 3 bases outside the gene matches. CDR3 sequence reads: CSVSGQGGYTF. The CDR3 nucleotides are TGCAGCGTTTCCGGACAGGGTGGCTACACCTTC.